What follows are 16 T cell receptor beta chains derived from one specimen sequenced in a study of T cells in localized non-small cell lung cancer. The method was immunoSEQ multiplex PCR; TCRdb's version includes in-frame clones alone and lacks a portion of them. The data show a few thousand clones, about 40% seen once. Sample: lung tumor tissue, taken before any cancer treatment. These receptor sequences come from a male donor aged 60 or over with stage I squamous cell lung carcinoma.

The chain has TRBV19 and TRBJ2-7, with unresolved D. This CDR3 region has 11 residues. CDR1 is LNHDA, CDR2 SQIVND, per germline (reference sequence). The ends were cut back, 6 bases at V and 6 bases at J, with 9 bases in the middle. CDR3 nucleotides: TGTGCCAGTAGCCTGACCGGCGAGCAGTACTTC. This codes for CASSLTGEQYF.

The gene calls are TRBV7-5 and TRBJ1-2; the table's D call, TRBD1, has no DNA check behind it. TRBV7-5 is reported as a pseudogene. This CDR3 is built from 14 residues. For the CDR3, the DNA is TGTGCCAGCAGCTGGGACAGCCGGGAACGCGGCTACACCTTC. Encoded protein: CASSWDSRERGYTF.

There are a few counts of this clone. This rearrangement joins TRBV7-1 to TRBJ2-2; 10 positions agree with TRBD2. TRBV7-1 has ORF status, its function being uncertain. After removal of 4 bases from V and 5 bases from J, the junction contained 7 bases not matched to a gene. The CDR3 runs 16 residues. CDR3 coding DNA: TGTGCCAGCAGCTTGGTACTAGCGGGACCTACCGGGGAGCTGTTTTTT. It codes for CASSLVLAGPTGELFF.

This clone was seen only a few times. The genes are TRBV6-8 and TRBJ2-5, with a tentative D call TRBD1 (5 bases). V was shortened by 0 bases and J by 3 bases, with 8 bases between the two germline ends. Germline V gene lookup returns CDR1 MNHGY and CDR2 SAAAGT. This CDR3 is built from 14 residues. CDR3 sequence (DNA): TGTGCCAGCAGTTACTCGAAGGGGAAAGAGACCCAGTACTTC. Protein product: CASSYSKGKETQYF.

This clone was recorded a few times. V and J are TRBV19 and TRBJ1-3; a possible D gene is TRBD1 (5 bases). Per germline, CDR1 LNHDA and CDR2 SQIVND (reference sequence). The V gene lost 6 bases and the J gene lost 3 bases, with 15 bases spanning the gap. The CDR3 runs to 15 residues. The chain's CDR3 is CASRGTVGFGNTIYF. The CDR3, as DNA: TGTGCCAGTAGGGGGACGGTAGGATTTGGAAACACCATATATTTT.

This clone was seen only a few times. V and J are TRBV29-1 and TRBJ2-1; 10 nucleotides align to TRBD2. With 4 bases clipped from V and 0 bases from J, the junction kept 9 bases outside the gene matches. Germline loops: CDR1 SQVTM, CDR2 ANQGSEA. This CDR3 has 17 amino acids. CDR3 DNA: TGCAGCGTTGGGGGACTAGCGACCCCTGACTCCTACAATGAGCAGTTCTTC. Its protein is CSVGGLATPDSYNEQFF.

The J gene is TRBJ1-5, the V gene TRBV6-8; D remains unclear. Germline V gene data show CDR1 as MNHGY and CDR2 as SAAAGT. The germline V and J ends were trimmed by 7 bases and 6 bases, with 10 bases remaining between them. CDR3 length: 12 amino acids. The DNA for the CDR3 is TGTGCCAGCAACCGGGCGGCTCAGCCCCAGCATTTT. Protein sequence: CASNRAAQPQHF.

Judged by abundance, this clone is medium-sized (0.01 to 0.1%). The chain links TRBV11-3 to TRBJ1-5, with D unresolved. The germline V gene has CDR1 SGHNT and CDR2 YENEEA. The CDR3 runs 14 residues. V was clipped by 5 bases and J by 0 bases, with 8 bases between them. The CDR3 nucleotides are TGTGCCAGCAGCACAATGTATAGCAATCAGCCCCAGCATTTT. This encodes CASSTMYSNQPQHF. The complete variable domain, with remaining parts taken from reference TRBV11-3 and TRBJ1-5, reads EAGVVQSPRYKIIEKKQPVAFWCNPISGHNTLYWYLQNLGQGPELLIRYENEEAVDDSQLPKDRFSAERLKGVDSTLKIQPAELGDSAVYLCASSTMYSNQPQHFGDGTRLSIL.

This clone is labeled as medium-sized. The gene calls are TRBV9 and TRBJ2-1; D possibly corresponds to TRBD1 (5 bases). Trimming left V 4 bases short and J 0 bases short, with 11 bases between. Germline lookup yields CDR1 SGDLS and CDR2 YYNGEE. The CDR3 loop spans 15 amino acids. This chain's CDR3 is CASSNQGNSYNEQFF. Written as DNA, the CDR3 is TGTGCCAGCAGCAATCAGGGTAACTCCTACAATGAGCAGTTCTTC.

This clone was seen only a few times. The rearrangement links TRBV6-8 to TRBJ1-1; D is possibly TRBD1 (6 bases). Germline V CDR1 and CDR2: MNHGY, SAAAGT. This CDR3 region has 16 residues. The ends were cut back, 2 bases at V and 6 bases at J, with 19 bases in the middle. The CDR3 reads CASSYTDPGARAEAFF. The CDR3 DNA is TGTGCCAGCAGTTACACGGACCCGGGGGCGCGGGCTGAAGCTTTCTTT.

This clone counts as medium-sized. The chain has TRBV9 and TRBJ1-5, with 8 bases matching TRBD1. From germline, CDR1 is SGDLS and CDR2 YYNGEE. The V segment lost 5 bases and the J segment 0 bases; nucleotides outside the gene matches: 16. The CDR3 spans 19 residues. In DNA form, the CDR3 reads TGTGCCAGCAGTACCACCTCGGACAGGGAACAATATAGCAATCAGCCCCAGCATTTT. Protein: CASSTTSDREQYSNQPQHF.

The chain has TRBV18 and TRBJ2-7, with TRBD1 identical over 7 bases. The germline V gene has CDR1 KGHSH and CDR2 LQKENI. This CDR3 is 14 amino acids long. The V and J ends lost 0 bases and 5 bases, in that order; junction bases with no gene match: 4. The CDR3 DNA reads TGTGCCAGCTCACCACCTTGGCAGGGGGACGAGCAGTACTTC. As protein: CASSPPWQGDEQYF. The full variable domain, its missing parts supplied by reference TRBV18 and TRBJ2-7, is NAGVMQNPRHLVRRRGQEARLRCSPMKGHSHVYWYRQLPEEGLKFMVYLQKENIIDESGMPKERFSAEFPKEGPSILRIQQVVRGDSAAYFCASSPPWQGDEQYFGPGTRLTVT.

This clone is deemed medium-sized (0.01 to 0.1%). The J gene is TRBJ2-7, the V gene TRBV11-3; D tentatively fits TRBD1 or TRBD2 (5 bases each). Germline V gene data show CDR1 as SGHNT and CDR2 as YENEEA. V lost 5 bases to trimming and J lost 0 bases, with 17 bases between them. This CDR3 comprises 16 residues. The DNA for the CDR3 is TGTGCCAGCAGCCACTGGGACGCCTCGGGCTCCTACGAGCAGTACTTC. Its translation is CASSHWDASGSYEQYF.

The CDR3 loop is CASSPGYEKEQYF. The DNA of the CDR3 is TGTGCCAGCTCACCCGGTTACGAGAAGGAGCAGTACTTC. The chain has TRBV18 and TRBJ2-7; D not resolved. CDR1 and CDR2 (germline): KGHSH, LQKENI. The CDR3 covers 13 residues. Trimming removed 3 bases at V and 7 bases at J, with 13 bases between.

This clone was seen a few times. The genes are TRBV6-8 and TRBJ2-3; D is unresolved. Per the germline V gene, CDR1 is MNHGY and CDR2 is SAAAGT. The CDR3 totals 15 residues. Between the trimmed V and J ends, which lost 1 base and 0 bases, there was a span of 8 bases. The CDR3 DNA reads as TGTGCCAGCAGTTACTGGCAATCTAGCACAGATACGCAGTATTTT. Its protein product is CASSYWQSSTDTQYF.

This sequence joins TRBV28 and TRBJ1-2, with D unclear. The CDR3 extends over 12 amino acids. From germline, CDR1 is MDHEN and CDR2 SYDVKM. V lost 7 bases and J lost 3, with 9 bases in between. For the CDR3, the DNA is TGTGCCAGCACGAGAGGATACTATGGCTACACCTTC. It specifies CASTRGYYGYTF.